This entry lists 32 T cell receptor beta chains sequenced from one sample in a study of cytomegalovirus exposure and HLA in healthy donors. The PCR had 60 Vbeta and 13 Jbeta primers. Assay: immunoSEQ multiplex PCR; the TCRdb copy retains only in-frame clones and omits some. This sample's table has 140,000 or so clones. Sequencing was performed on PBMCs. Receptors originate from a male donor in good health and CMV-seronegative.

The chain combines TRBV11-2 with TRBJ2-7; perhaps TRBD1 as D (6 bases). CDR1 SGHAT and CDR2 FQNNGV come from the germline V gene. Trimming shortened V by 5 bases and J by 0 bases, and 11 bases separated the two germline ends. The CDR3 extends over 14 amino acids. Written as DNA, the CDR3 is TGTGCCAGCAGCCCACAGGGCGGCTCCTACGAGCAGTACTTC. Protein sequence: CASSPQGGSYEQYF.

The chain joins TRBV2 to TRBJ2-1, with D maybe TRBD1 (6 bases). CDR1 and CDR2 from the germline V gene are SNHLY and FYNNEI. V lost 8 bases, J lost 6 bases, and 17 bases lay in between. The CDR3 contains 14 residues. CDR3 loop: CASHRDLGLNEQFF. Written as DNA, the CDR3 is TGTGCCAGCCACAGGGACCTAGGGCTCAATGAGCAGTTCTTC.

The rearrangement uses TRBV7-7 and TRBJ2-1; 16 positions match TRBD2. Germline CDR1 SSHAT, CDR2 FNYEAQ (reference sequence). The junction had 12 bases not matched to a gene; V was cut back by 5 bases and J by 5 bases. CDR3 length equals 19 residues. The CDR3 region has the DNA TGTGCCAGCAGCCCCGTCGGGACTAGCGGGAGGGCTTTCAACAATGAGCAGTTCTTC. Residues: CASSPVGTSGRAFNNEQFF. Full variable domain (outside the CDR3, taken from reference TRBV7-7 and TRBJ2-1): GAGVSQSPRYKVTKRGQDVTLRCDPISSHATLYWYQQALGQGPEFLTYFNYEAQPDKSGLPSDRFSAERPEGSISTLTIQRTEQRDSAMYRCASSPVGTSGRAFNNEQFFGPGTRLTVL.

The genes are TRBV7-9 and TRBJ2-5; tentative D call: TRBD1 (6 bases). Germline loops: CDR1 SEHNR, CDR2 FQNEAQ (reference sequence). The CDR3 contains 15 residues. V was pared by 2 bases and J by 2 bases, with 12 bases between. The CDR3 DNA reads as TGTGCCAGCAGCTTACCGGGACACCCACAAGAGACCCAGTACTTC. It codes for CASSLPGHPQETQYF.

The V and J genes are TRBV5-4 and TRBJ1-2; 8 bases map to TRBD1. Trimming at V came to 3 bases and at J to 0 bases, leaving 1 base not matched to a gene. Per the germline V gene, CDR1 is SGHNT and CDR2 is YYREEE (reference sequence). This CDR3 spans 14 amino acids. The CDR3 region is CASSWGQANYGYTF. DNA for the CDR3: TGTGCCAGCAGCTGGGGACAGGCTAACTATGGCTACACCTTC. Looking up the rest from reference TRBV5-4 and TRBJ1-2 gives the full variable domain: ETGVTQSPTHLIKTRGQQVTLRCSSQSGHNTVSWYQQALGQGPQFIFQYYREEENGRGNFPPRFSGLQFPNYSSELNVNALELDDSALYLCASSWGQANYGYTFGSGTRLTVV.

This rearrangement joins TRBV6-5 to TRBJ2-3, with 7 bases identical to TRBD2. Per the germline V gene, CDR1 is MNHEY and CDR2 is SVGAGI. Unmatched junction bases numbered 2, after V lost 4 bases and J lost 4 bases. This CDR3 comprises 13 residues. The CDR3 region has the DNA TGTGCCAGCAGTTTGGGAGGGGCAGATACGCAGTATTTT. Amino acid sequence: CASSLGGADTQYF.

The gene calls are TRBV28 and TRBJ1-1, with TRBD1 as a possible D gene (6 bases). Germline lookup yields CDR1 MDHEN and CDR2 SYDVKM. V lost 3 bases to trimming and J lost 3 bases, with 8 bases between them. CDR3 size: 13 residues. CDR3 sequence (DNA): TGTGCCAGCAGTTTCACAGGGTACACTGAAGCTTTCTTT. Encoded protein: CASSFTGYTEAFF.

The CDR3 region has the DNA TGTGCCAGCACCCGGGTGGTTGGTACTGAAGCTTTCTTT. Translated, it gives CASTRVVGTEAFF. The chain has TRBV5-6 and TRBJ1-1; D remains ambiguous. The germline CDR1 and CDR2 sequences are SGHDT and YYEEEE. CDR3 length equals 13 residues. The germline V and J ends were trimmed by 6 bases and 5 bases, with 14 bases remaining between them.

With respect to this clone: In the same sample, other DNA sequences code for this CDR3. The V call is TRBV7-9, the J call TRBJ2-2; D ambiguous. Trimming cost V 0 bases and J 6 bases, with 5 bases left between them. Per germline, CDR1 SEHNR and CDR2 FQNEAQ (reference sequence). The CDR3 is 13 residues long. The DNA of the CDR3 is TGTGCCAGCAGCTTAGCGGGCGCCGGGGAGCTGTTTTTT. It encodes CASSLAGAGELFF.

This chain connects TRBV9 to TRBJ2-1; TRBD2 matches at 10 bases. The CDR3 loop spans 15 amino acids. V shed 0 bases and J 5 bases; nucleotides not matched to a gene: 2. Germline loops: CDR1 SGDLS, CDR2 YYNGEE. The DNA of the CDR3 is TGTGCCAGCAGCGTAGGAGCGGGGGGGGACAATGAGCAGTTCTTC. Translated, it gives CASSVGAGGDNEQFF.

The chain recombines TRBV7-8 with TRBJ1-1; D remains ambiguous. Germline lookup yields CDR1 SGHVS and CDR2 FQNEAQ. Trimming stripped 3 bases from V and 4 bases from J, with 12 bases between. The CDR3 length is 14 residues. The CDR3, as DNA: TGTGCCAGCAGCTTTTCTTCCAGTACCACTGAAGCTTTCTTT. It yields the protein CASSFSSSTTEAFF.

V gene TRBV30 combines with J gene TRBJ2-2; D may be TRBD1 (6 bases). Per germline, CDR1 GTSNPN and CDR2 SVGIG (reference sequence). The CDR3 extends over 14 amino acids. V lost 0 bases and J lost 5, with 10 bases in between. DNA for the CDR3: TGTGCCTGGAGTGTCGTCAGGGGAACCGGGGAGCTGTTTTTT. Residues: CAWSVVRGTGELFF.

The chain joins TRBV5-4 to TRBJ2-7, with a tentative D call TRBD2 (6 bases). The CDR3 runs to 13 residues. Germline assignment: CDR1 SGHNT and CDR2 YYREEE (reference sequence). Trimming took off 1 base at V and 7 bases at J, with 12 bases between the two ends. The CDR3 loop reads CASSLRVGGEQYF. The CDR3 region has the DNA TGTGCCAGCAGCTTGAGGGTAGGAGGGGAGCAGTACTTC. The full variable domain, completed using reference TRBV5-4 and TRBJ2-7, is ETGVTQSPTHLIKTRGQQVTLRCSSQSGHNTVSWYQQALGQGPQFIFQYYREEENGRGNFPPRFSGLQFPNYSSELNVNALELDDSALYLCASSLRVGGEQYFGPGTRLTVT.

The J gene is TRBJ2-5, the V gene TRBV9; 11 nucleotides match TRBD2. Germline CDR1 is SGDLS and CDR2 is YYNGEE. The CDR3 spans 15 residues. V was clipped by 3 bases and J by 5 bases; unmatched bases: 6. CDR3 DNA sequence: TGTGCCAGCAGCGAGGGGACTAGCGGTATGGAGACCCAGTACTTC. It yields the protein CASSEGTSGMETQYF.

This rearrangement joins TRBV27 to TRBJ1-2; 8 bases match TRBD1. J lost 8 bases, V lost 5 bases, and 10 bases had no gene match. The length of the CDR3 is 14 residues. CDR1 is MNHEY and CDR2 is SMNVEV in the germline V gene (reference sequence). The CDR3 region is CASSPLDRGKGYTF. The DNA for the CDR3 is TGTGCCAGCAGTCCCCTAGACAGGGGTAAGGGCTACACCTTC.

This rearrangement joins TRBV7-6 to TRBJ2-5; D remains ambiguous. The germline V gene encodes CDR1 SGHVS and CDR2 FNYEAQ. The CDR3 length is 12 residues. V was pared by 2 bases and J by 3 bases, with 4 bases between. The CDR3 here is CASSLREETQYF. The CDR3 nucleotides are TGTGCCAGCAGCTTACGCGAAGAGACCCAGTACTTC.

The CDR3 loop reads CASSLTGTGLTYGYTF. CDR3 nucleotides: TGTGCCAGCAGCTTGACCGGGACAGGATTAACCTATGGCTACACCTTC. The chain joins TRBV7-2 to TRBJ1-2; 8 bases are shared with TRBD1. Germline-derived CDR1 and CDR2 are SGHTA and FQGNSA. Germline trimming cut 3 bases from V and 4 bases from J; bases unmatched to any gene: 10. The CDR3 is 16 amino acids.

The chain is built from TRBV10-1 and TRBJ2-5; 10 positions agree with TRBD1. Germline V gene sequence: CDR1 WNHNN, CDR2 SYGVQD (reference sequence). The CDR3 consists of 15 residues. The junction had 5 bases not matched to a gene; V was cut back by 4 bases and J by 3 bases. The chain's CDR3 is CASSARTGGEETQYF. CDR3 bases: TGCGCCAGCAGTGCCAGGACAGGGGGGGAAGAGACCCAGTACTTC.

The J gene is TRBJ2-4, the V gene TRBV11-2; TRBD1 aligns across 9 bases. From germline, CDR1 is SGHAT and CDR2 FQNNGV. V lost 4 bases to trimming and J lost 6 bases; unmatched junction nucleotides: 4. This CDR3 comprises 14 residues. The CDR3 DNA sequence: TGTGCCAGCAGCTCCAGGGGACAGGGAAACATTCAGTACTTC. This codes for CASSSRGQGNIQYF.

The chain employs TRBV4-3 and TRBJ1-2; maybe TRBD1 (5 bases). In germline, CDR1 is LGHNA, CDR2 YSLEER. This CDR3 has 16 residues. Trimming took off 1 base at V and 4 bases at J, with 16 bases between the two ends. CDR3 DNA: TGCGCCAGCAGCCAAGCCCCGGGGGGGGAAGGCTATGGCTACACCTTC. It specifies CASSQAPGGEGYGYTF.

V is TRBV7-2 and J is TRBJ2-7; 9 nucleotides line up with TRBD1. V trimming: 5 bases; J trimming: 2 bases; junction bases outside the gene matches: 16. Germline CDR1 is SGHTA and CDR2 is FQGNSA. The CDR3 loop spans 18 amino acids. CDR3 in DNA: TGTGCCAGCAGCCCGGGACAGGGTCCCCTTAAACGCCCCTACGAGCAGTACTTC. Translated: CASSPGQGPLKRPYEQYF.

This sequence joins TRBV5-4 and TRBJ2-5; D may be TRBD1 (6 bases). Trimming stripped 0 bases from V and 5 bases from J, with 17 bases between. This CDR3 is 16 amino acids long. Germline V CDR1 and CDR2: SGHNT, YYREEE (reference sequence). CDR3 in amino acids: CASSLGLGAPGETQYF. For the CDR3, the DNA is TGTGCCAGCAGCTTGGGGCTGGGGGCGCCGGGTGAGACCCAGTACTTC.

This chain joins TRBV4-3 and TRBJ1-2; TRBD1 might be the D (5 bases). The CDR3 loop spans 17 amino acids. CDR1 is LGHNA, CDR2 YSLEER, per germline. Trimming stripped 4 bases from V and 4 bases from J, with 22 bases between. The CDR3 here is CASSRTRGGTDRYGYTF. The CDR3 nucleotides read TGCGCCAGCAGCCGTACTAGAGGCGGGACGGACCGCTATGGCTACACCTTC.

The rearrangement links TRBV7-9 to TRBJ1-1; D remains ambiguous. This CDR3 comprises 12 residues. Per the germline V gene, CDR1 is SEHNR and CDR2 is FQNEAQ (reference sequence). Deletions cut 5 bases from V and 6 bases from J, with 10 bases between. CDR3 sequence (DNA): TGTGCCAGCAGCCCTAACCAGGCTGAAGCTTTCTTT. Amino acid sequence: CASSPNQAEAFF.

The CDR3 is CASAFQMTGYNEQFF. CDR3 bases: TGTGCTAGTGCTTTCCAGATGACAGGGTACAATGAGCAGTTCTTC. The chain recombines TRBV12-5 with TRBJ2-1; 7 bases match TRBD1. V trimming: 7 bases; J trimming: 4 bases; junction bases outside the gene matches: 10. The CDR3 contains 15 residues. Germline V gene lookup returns CDR1 LGHNT and CDR2 FRNRAP.

This rearrangement joins TRBV7-9 to TRBJ2-5; D may be TRBD1 (5 bases). The CDR3 sequence is 14 residues long. The germline CDR1 and CDR2 sequences are SEHNR and FQNEAQ (reference sequence). The V end lost 1 base, the J end lost 5 bases, and 11 bases lay between the germline ends. The CDR3 here is CASSLVFPGETQYF. The CDR3 nucleotides read TGTGCCAGCAGCTTAGTCTTTCCAGGGGAGACCCAGTACTTC.

Points on this clone: At the DNA level, this CDR3 is encoded by other sequences in the same sample as well. The rearrangement uses TRBV2 and TRBJ1-5, with a tentative D call TRBD1 (6 bases). Germline CDR1 reads SNHLY; CDR2 reads FYNNEI. CDR3 size: 14 residues. V lost 4 bases and J 4 bases, leaving 11 bases between the germline ends. CDR3 loop: CASSVGGGNQPQHF. The CDR3 nucleotides are TGTGCCAGCAGTGTAGGGGGGGGAAATCAGCCCCAGCATTTT. Drawing the rest from reference TRBV2 and TRBJ1-5, the complete variable domain is EPEVTQTPSHQVTQMGQEVILRCVPISNHLYFYWYRQILGQKVEFLVSFYNNEISEKSEIFDDQFSVERPDGSNFTLKIRSTKLEDSAMYFCASSVGGGNQPQHFGDGTRLSIL.

The rearrangement uses TRBV5-6 and TRBJ2-7; 13 positions match TRBD2. CDR1 and CDR2 from the germline V gene are SGHDT and YYEEEE. The CDR3 runs 17 residues. J lost 2 bases, V lost 1 base, and 6 bases had no gene match. The CDR3 loop reads CASSLRTSGSFPYEQYF. CDR3 nucleotides: TGTGCCAGCAGCTTGAGGACTAGCGGGAGTTTCCCCTACGAGCAGTACTTC.

The genes are TRBV18 and TRBJ1-4, with 9 bases matching TRBD1. V was pared by 2 bases and J by 6 bases, with 4 bases of the junction left unmatched. CDR3 length: 15 amino acids. Germline CDR1 and CDR2: KGHSH and LQKENI. The CDR3 loop reads CASSPIRTGDEKLFF. CDR3 DNA: TGTGCCAGCTCACCAATAAGGACAGGGGATGAAAAACTGTTTTTT. Full variable domain (remainder filled in from reference TRBV18 and TRBJ1-4): NAGVMQNPRHLVRRRGQEARLRCSPMKGHSHVYWYRQLPEEGLKFMVYLQKENIIDESGMPKERFSAEFPKEGPSILRIQQVVRGDSAAYFCASSPIRTGDEKLFFGSGTQLSVL.

This chain links TRBV5-1 with TRBJ1-2; 7 bases are shared with TRBD1. The CDR3 is made up of 13 amino acids. CDR1 is SGHRS, CDR2 YFSETQ, per germline. V was clipped by 4 bases and J by 6 bases; unmatched bases: 6. Here the CDR3 DNA reads TGCGCCAGCAGCGGCGGACAGGCGCATGGCTACACCTTC. Amino acid sequence: CASSGGQAHGYTF. Based on the CDR3 plus reference TRBV5-1 and TRBJ1-2, the full variable domain is KAGVTQTPRYLIKTRGQQVTLSCSPISGHRSVSWYQQTPGQGLQFLFEYFSETQRNKGNFPGRFSGRQFSNSRSEMNVSTLELGDSALYLCASSGGQAHGYTFGSGTRLTVV.

The chain recombines TRBV6-5 with TRBJ2-2, with 7 bases identical to TRBD1. The trim removed 6 bases at V and 7 bases at J, leaving 8 bases unmatched. Germline CDR1 reads MNHEY; CDR2 reads SVGAGI. This CDR3 is 14 amino acids long. The CDR3 protein is CASRPGQNVGELFF. The DNA for the CDR3 is TGTGCCAGCAGACCGGGACAGAACGTCGGGGAGCTGTTTTTT.

The chain links TRBV6-5 to TRBJ1-2, with no clear D. The CDR3 length is 11 residues. The germline V gene encodes CDR1 MNHEY and CDR2 SVGAGI. Trimming shortened V by 8 bases and J by 6 bases, and 10 bases separated the two germline ends. DNA of the CDR3: TGTGCCAGCCTGACTGACGATGGCTACACCTTC. Protein: CASLTDDGYTF.